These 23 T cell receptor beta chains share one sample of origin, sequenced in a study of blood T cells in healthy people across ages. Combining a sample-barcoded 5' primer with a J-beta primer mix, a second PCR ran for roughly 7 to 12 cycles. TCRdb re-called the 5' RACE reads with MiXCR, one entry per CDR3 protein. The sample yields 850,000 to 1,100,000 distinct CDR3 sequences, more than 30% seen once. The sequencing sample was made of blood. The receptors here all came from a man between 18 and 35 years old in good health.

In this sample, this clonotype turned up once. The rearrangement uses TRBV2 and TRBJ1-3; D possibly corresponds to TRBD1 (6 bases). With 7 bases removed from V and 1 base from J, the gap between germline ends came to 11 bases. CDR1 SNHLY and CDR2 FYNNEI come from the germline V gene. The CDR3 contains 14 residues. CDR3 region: CASKLTGSGNTIYF. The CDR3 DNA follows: TGTGCCAGCAAACTCACAGGGTCTGGAAACACCATATATTTT.

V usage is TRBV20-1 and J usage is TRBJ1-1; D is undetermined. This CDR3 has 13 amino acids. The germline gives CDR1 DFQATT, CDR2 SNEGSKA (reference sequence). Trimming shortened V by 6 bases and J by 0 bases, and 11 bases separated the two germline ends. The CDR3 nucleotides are TGCAGTGCCCAGGCGTCCATGAACACTGAAGCTTTCTTT. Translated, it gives CSAQASMNTEAFF.

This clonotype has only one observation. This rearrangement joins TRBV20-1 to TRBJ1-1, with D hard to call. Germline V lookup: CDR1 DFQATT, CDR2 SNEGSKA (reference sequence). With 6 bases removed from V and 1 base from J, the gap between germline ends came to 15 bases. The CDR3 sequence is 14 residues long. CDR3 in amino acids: CSARSAHSNTEAFF. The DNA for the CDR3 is TGCAGTGCCAGGTCAGCACATTCGAACACTGAAGCTTTCTTT.

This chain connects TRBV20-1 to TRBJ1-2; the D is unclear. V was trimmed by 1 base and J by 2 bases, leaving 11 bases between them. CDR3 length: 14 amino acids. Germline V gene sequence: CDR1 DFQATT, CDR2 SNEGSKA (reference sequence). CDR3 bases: TGCAGTGCTAGAGTAATACCGAGCAACTATGGCTACACCTTC. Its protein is CSARVIPSNYGYTF.

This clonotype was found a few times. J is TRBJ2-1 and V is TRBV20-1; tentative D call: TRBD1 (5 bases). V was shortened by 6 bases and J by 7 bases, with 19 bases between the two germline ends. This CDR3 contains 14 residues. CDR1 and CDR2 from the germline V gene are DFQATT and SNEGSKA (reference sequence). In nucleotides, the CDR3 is TGCAGTGCCACAGGCCCTATTTCTCCTAATGAGCAGTTCTTC. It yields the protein CSATGPISPNEQFF.

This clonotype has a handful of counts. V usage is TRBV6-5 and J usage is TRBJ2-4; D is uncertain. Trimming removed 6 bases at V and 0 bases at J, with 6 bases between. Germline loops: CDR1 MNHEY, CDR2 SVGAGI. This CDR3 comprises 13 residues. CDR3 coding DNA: TGTGCCAGCAGCCCCATAGCCAAAAACATTCAGTACTTC. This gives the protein CASSPIAKNIQYF.

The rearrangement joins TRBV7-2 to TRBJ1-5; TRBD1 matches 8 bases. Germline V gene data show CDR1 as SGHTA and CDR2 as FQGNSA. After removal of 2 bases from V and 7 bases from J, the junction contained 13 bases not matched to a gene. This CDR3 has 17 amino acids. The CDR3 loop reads CASSLNSGQDYLQPQHF. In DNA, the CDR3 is TGTGCCAGCAGCTTAAACTCGGGACAGGACTATCTGCAGCCCCAGCATTTT.

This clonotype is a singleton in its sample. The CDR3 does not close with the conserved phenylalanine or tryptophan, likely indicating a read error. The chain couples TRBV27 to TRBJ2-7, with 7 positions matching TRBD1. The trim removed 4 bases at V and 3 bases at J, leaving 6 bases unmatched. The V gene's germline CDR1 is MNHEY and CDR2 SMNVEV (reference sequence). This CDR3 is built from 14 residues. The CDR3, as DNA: TGTGCCAGCAGTTATGGGACAGTGGGCTACGAGCAGTACTGC. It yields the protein CASSYGTVGYEQYC.

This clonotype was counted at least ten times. CDR3 in amino acids: CSASPFSGGYTDTQYF. The CDR3 DNA follows: TGCAGTGCTAGTCCATTTAGCGGGGGGTACACAGATACGCAGTATTTT. The rearrangement uses TRBV20-1 and TRBJ2-3, with TRBD2 matching 10 bases. Unmatched junction bases numbered 8, after V lost 3 bases and J lost 2 bases. The germline CDR1 and CDR2 sequences are DFQATT and SNEGSKA (reference sequence). The CDR3 has 16 residues.

The CDR3 DNA reads TGTGCCAGCAGCTTAGCGACCGCTCTCTATGGCTACACCTTC. Its translation is CASSLATALYGYTF. The chain joins TRBV7-8 to TRBJ1-2; the D is unclear. V dropped 0 bases and J dropped 4 bases, with 9 bases sitting between them. Germline V CDR1 and CDR2: SGHVS, FQNEAQ. CDR3 length: 14 residues.

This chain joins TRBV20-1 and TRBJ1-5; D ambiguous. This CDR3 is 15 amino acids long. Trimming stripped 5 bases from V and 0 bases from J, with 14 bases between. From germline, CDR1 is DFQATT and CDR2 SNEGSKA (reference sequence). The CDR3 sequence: CSAGEQPYSNQPQHF. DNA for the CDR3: TGCAGTGCTGGCGAGCAACCCTATAGCAATCAGCCCCAGCATTTT.

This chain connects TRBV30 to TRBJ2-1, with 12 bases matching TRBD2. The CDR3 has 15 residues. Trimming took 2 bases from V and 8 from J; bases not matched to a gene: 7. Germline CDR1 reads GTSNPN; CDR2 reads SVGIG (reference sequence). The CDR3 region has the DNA TGTGCCTGGAGTCCCGGACTAGCGGGGAACGATGAGCAGTTCTTC. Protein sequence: CAWSPGLAGNDEQFF.

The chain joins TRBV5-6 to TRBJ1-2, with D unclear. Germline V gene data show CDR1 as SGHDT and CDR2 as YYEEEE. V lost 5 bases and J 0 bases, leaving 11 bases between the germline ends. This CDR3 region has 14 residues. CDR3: CASRIGPTNYGYTF. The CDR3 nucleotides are TGTGCCAGCAGGATCGGGCCTACTAACTATGGCTACACCTTC.

The CDR3 bases are TGTGCCAGCAGTTCCCCCCATCGACAGGCCAGGGGTGGCTACACCTTC. Translation gives CASSSPHRQARGGYTF. V gene TRBV6-2 or TRBV6-3 combines with J gene TRBJ1-2, with D tentatively TRBD1 (6 bases). Looked up from germline, CDR1 is MNHEY and CDR2 is SVGEGT. This CDR3 spans 16 amino acids. With 4 bases removed from V and 7 bases from J, the gap between germline ends came to 22 bases.

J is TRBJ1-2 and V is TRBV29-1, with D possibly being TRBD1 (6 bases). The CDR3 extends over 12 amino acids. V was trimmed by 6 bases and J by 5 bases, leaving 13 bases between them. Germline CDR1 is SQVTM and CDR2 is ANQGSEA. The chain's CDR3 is CSVPIGGYGYTF. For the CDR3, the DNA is TGCAGCGTCCCCATAGGGGGATATGGCTACACCTTC.

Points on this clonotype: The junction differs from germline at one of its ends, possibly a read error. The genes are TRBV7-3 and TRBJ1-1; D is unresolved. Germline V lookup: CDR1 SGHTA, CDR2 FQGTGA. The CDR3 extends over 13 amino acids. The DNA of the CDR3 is TGTGCCGGCAGCCCCTCGGAAAAAAATGAAGCTTTCTTT. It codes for CAGSPSEKNEAFF. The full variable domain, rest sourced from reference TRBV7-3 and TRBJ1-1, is GAGVSQTPSNKVTEKGKYVELRCDPISGHTALYWYRQSLGQGPEFLIYFQGTGAADDSGLPNDRFFAVRPEGSVSTLKIQRTERGDSAVYLCAGSPSEKNEAFFGQGTRLTVV.

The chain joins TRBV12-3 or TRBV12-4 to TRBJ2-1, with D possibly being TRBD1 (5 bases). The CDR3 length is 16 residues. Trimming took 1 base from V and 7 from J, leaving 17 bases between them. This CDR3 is CASSLGDRSVRNEQFF. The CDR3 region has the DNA TGTGCCAGCAGTTTAGGAGACAGATCGGTTCGGAATGAGCAGTTCTTC.

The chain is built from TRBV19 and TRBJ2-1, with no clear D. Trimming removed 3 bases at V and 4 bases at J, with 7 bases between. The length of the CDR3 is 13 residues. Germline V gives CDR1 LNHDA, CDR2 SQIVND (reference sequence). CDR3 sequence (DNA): TGTGCCAGTAGTATTACGGGTTACAATGAGCAGTTCTTC. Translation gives CASSITGYNEQFF.

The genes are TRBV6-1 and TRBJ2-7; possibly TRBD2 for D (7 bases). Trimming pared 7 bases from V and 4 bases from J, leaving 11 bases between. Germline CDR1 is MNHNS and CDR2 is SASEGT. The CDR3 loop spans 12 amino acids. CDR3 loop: CASKGGGYEQYF. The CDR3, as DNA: TGTGCCAGCAAAGGGGGGGGATACGAGCAGTACTTC.

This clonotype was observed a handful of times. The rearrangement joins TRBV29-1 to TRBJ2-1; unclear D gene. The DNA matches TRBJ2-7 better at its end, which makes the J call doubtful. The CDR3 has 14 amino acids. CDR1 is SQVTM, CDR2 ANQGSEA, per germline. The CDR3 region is CSVETRTAYNEQYF. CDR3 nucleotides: TGCAGCGTTGAAACCCGAACCGCCTACAATGAGCAGTACTTC.

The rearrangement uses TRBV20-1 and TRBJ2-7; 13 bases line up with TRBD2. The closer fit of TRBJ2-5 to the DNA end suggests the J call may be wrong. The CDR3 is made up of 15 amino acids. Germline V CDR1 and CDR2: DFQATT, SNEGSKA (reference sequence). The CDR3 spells CSAKTSGGALGTQYF. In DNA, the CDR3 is TGCAGTGCAAAAACTAGCGGGGGGGCCTTGGGGACCCAGTACTTC.

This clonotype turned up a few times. CDR3 in amino acids: CASSLDIQGSAEAFF. The CDR3 DNA sequence: TGTGCCAGCAGCTTAGATATACAGGGGTCAGCTGAAGCTTTCTTT. This sequence joins TRBV7-2 and TRBJ1-1; TRBD1 matches at 7 bases. Germline V lookup: CDR1 SGHTA, CDR2 FQGNSA. The CDR3 totals 15 residues. Trimming removed 1 base from V and 6 bases from J; junction bases left unmatched: 8.

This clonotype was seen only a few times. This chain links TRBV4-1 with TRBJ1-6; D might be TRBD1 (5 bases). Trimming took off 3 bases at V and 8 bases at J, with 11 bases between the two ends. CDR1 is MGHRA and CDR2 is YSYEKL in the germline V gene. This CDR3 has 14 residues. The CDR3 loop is CASSQLRGDSPLHF. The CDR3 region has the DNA TGCGCCAGCAGCCAGCTTCGGGGGGATTCACCCCTCCACTTT.